One and the same sample provided the 10 T cell receptor beta chains below, sequenced in a study of blood T cell repertoires in COVID-19. Sequenced by immunoSEQ multiplex PCR; TCRdb stores in-frame clones only, minus some. The data contain under 200,000 clones, 82% of them singletons. Sequenced input: peripheral blood. These receptors were obtained from an older woman with COVID-19, enrolled during active disease.

This chain uses TRBV18 with TRBJ2-7, with TRBD2 as a possible D gene (6 bases). Trimming removed 2 bases from V and 5 bases from J, with 19 bases in between. The CDR3 runs 16 residues. In germline, CDR1 is KGHSH, CDR2 LQKENI. CDR3 residues: CASSPGLAKAGNEQYF. CDR3 DNA sequence: TGTGCCAGCTCACCAGGGCTAGCGAAAGCCGGGAACGAGCAGTACTTC.

V usage is TRBV10-1 and J usage is TRBJ1-2, with D tentatively TRBD1 (6 bases). Germline CDR1 is WNHNN and CDR2 is SYGVQD (reference sequence). The CDR3 runs to 15 residues. V was shortened by 6 bases and J by 0 bases, with 14 bases between the two germline ends. CDR3 bases: TGCGCCAGCAGGACGTCGGGGGGGCCTAACTATGGCTACACCTTC. Residues: CASRTSGGPNYGYTF.

CDR3 protein: CSFNRGYTGELFF. In DNA form, the CDR3 reads TGCAGCTTTAACAGGGGATACACCGGGGAGCTGTTTTTT. The chain is built from TRBV29-1 and TRBJ2-2; 7 bases line up with TRBD1. Germline V gives CDR1 SQVTM, CDR2 ANQGSEA. Germline trimming cut 8 bases from V and 3 bases from J; bases unmatched to any gene: 6. This CDR3 has 13 residues.

This chain links TRBV2 with TRBJ2-3, with TRBD2 matching over 11 bases. Germline CDR1 and CDR2: SNHLY and FYNNEI. Trimming cost V 4 bases and J 4 bases; bases outside gene matches: 1. The CDR3 covers 14 residues. DNA of the CDR3: TGTGCCAGCAGTGTAGCGGGGGGGCCAGATACGCAGTATTTT. Protein: CASSVAGGPDTQYF.

V and J are TRBV27 and TRBJ2-2, with 9 bases matching TRBD1. This CDR3 has 15 residues. Looked up from germline, CDR1 is MNHEY and CDR2 is SMNVEV (reference sequence). The J segment lost 2 bases and the V segment lost 6 bases, leaving 4 bases of the junction unmatched. The CDR3 is CASRMGQGNTGELFF. The CDR3, as DNA: TGTGCCAGCAGAATGGGACAGGGCAACACCGGGGAGCTGTTTTTT.

This chain uses TRBV20-1 with TRBJ2-1, with 12 nucleotides matching TRBD2. Looked up from germline, CDR1 is DFQATT and CDR2 is SNEGSKA (reference sequence). This CDR3 comprises 15 residues. Losses at the gene ends were 3 bases for V and 15 bases for J; bases not matched to a gene: 15. Written as DNA, the CDR3 is TGCAGTGCTAGTCTTACTAGCGGGAGGACACCTAATGGGTTCTTC. Residues: CSASLTSGRTPNGFF.

The chain combines TRBV6-5 with TRBJ2-2; D is perhaps TRBD2 (5 bases). Per the germline V gene, CDR1 is MNHEY and CDR2 is SVGAGI. V gave up 2 bases and J gave up 2 bases, with 9 bases separating them. The CDR3 is 15 amino acids. Here the CDR3 DNA reads TGTGCCAGCAGTTACGCCAGACTAAACACCGGGGAGCTGTTTTTT. It encodes CASSYARLNTGELFF.

The count of this clone is one. The chain carries TRBV4-1 and TRBJ1-1, with D uncertain. The V gene lost 1 base and the J gene lost 5 bases, with 8 bases spanning the gap. This CDR3 is 13 amino acids long. Germline V gene sequence: CDR1 MGHRA, CDR2 YSYEKL. The CDR3 DNA sequence: TGCGCCAGCAGCCAAGTTTGGGAGACTGAAGCTTTCTTT. Protein product: CASSQVWETEAFF.

The chain uses TRBV2 and TRBJ1-5; 10 bases agree with TRBD1. This CDR3 comprises 14 residues. The junction had 6 bases not matched to a gene; V was cut back by 6 bases and J by 7 bases. The germline gives CDR1 SNHLY, CDR2 FYNNEI. CDR3 in amino acids: CASSDGDRGQPQHF. CDR3 nucleotides: TGTGCCAGCAGCGATGGGGACAGGGGACAGCCCCAGCATTTT.

The chain joins TRBV5-1 to TRBJ1-3; weak D call: TRBD1 (5 bases). V was cut by 4 bases and J by 0 bases, with 8 bases left in between. Germline V CDR1 and CDR2: SGHRS, YFSETQ. This CDR3 region has 14 residues. The CDR3 DNA is TGCGCCAGCAGCCGTGACAGCTCTGGAAACACCATATATTTT. This sequence encodes CASSRDSSGNTIYF.